These 10 T cell receptor beta chains share one sample of origin, sequenced in a study of T cell responses to AZD1222 COVID-19 vaccine. The assay was immunoSEQ multiplex PCR, and TCRdb's table has in-frame clones only and misses some. This table holds 96,000 or so clones, 75% to 90% found once. The sequenced sample was peripheral blood, obtained on day 0 of AZD1222 vaccination. The source is an adult in good health.

The chain links TRBV9 to TRBJ2-3, with 11 positions matching TRBD2. Germline CDR1 is SGDLS and CDR2 is YYNGEE. The V and J ends lost 3 bases and 1 base, in that order; junction bases with no gene match: 10. This CDR3 spans 18 amino acids. CDR3 loop: CASSAAPRLAGRTDTQYF. The CDR3 bases are TGTGCCAGCAGCGCGGCCCCACGACTAGCGGGACGCACAGATACGCAGTATTTT.

The chain recombines TRBV10-1 with TRBJ2-3; D is unresolved. Deletions cut 7 bases from V and 2 bases from J, with 13 bases between. The CDR3 has 14 amino acids. Germline-derived CDR1 and CDR2 are WNHNN and SYGVQD (reference sequence). The CDR3 DNA reads TGCGCCAGCAACGGCTATCAAACCACAGATACGCAGTATTTT. Its translation is CASNGYQTTDTQYF.

The chain carries TRBV19 and TRBJ2-7, with unresolved D. V was trimmed by 1 base and J by 0 bases, leaving 7 bases between them. This CDR3 is 14 amino acids long. Germline V gene lookup returns CDR1 LNHDA and CDR2 SQIVND (reference sequence). This CDR3 reads CASSIVGYSYEQYF. CDR3 in DNA: TGTGCCAGTAGTATAGTGGGCTACTCCTACGAGCAGTACTTC.

This chain uses TRBV3-1 (or the pseudogene TRBV3-2) with TRBJ2-7, with TRBD2 as a possible D gene (5 bases). Per the germline V gene, CDR1 is LGHDT and CDR2 is YNNKEL (reference sequence). This CDR3 spans 15 amino acids. Trimming removed 0 bases from V and 3 bases from J, with 12 bases in between. The chain's CDR3 is CASSQDYGIGYEQYF. In nucleotides, the CDR3 is TGTGCCAGCAGCCAAGATTACGGGATAGGCTACGAGCAGTACTTC.

The genes are TRBV6-5 and TRBJ2-3; no definite D call. The CDR3 loop spans 13 amino acids. The ends were cut back, 5 bases at V and 6 bases at J, with 12 bases in the middle. Germline CDR1 is MNHEY and CDR2 is SVGAGI. The CDR3 region has the DNA TGTGCCAGCAGTAAACTGCCTCCGGATACGCAGTATTTT. Its protein product is CASSKLPPDTQYF.

The chain couples TRBV27 to TRBJ2-7; 11 nucleotides align to TRBD2. The germline CDR1 and CDR2 sequences are MNHEY and SMNVEV (reference sequence). J was trimmed by 6 bases and V by 0 bases; bases with no gene match: 7. CDR3 length: 16 residues. DNA for the CDR3: TGTGCCAGCAGTTTATCTCGCTTAGCGGGAGGGCTCGAGCAGTACTTC. The encoded protein is CASSLSRLAGGLEQYF.

The chain employs TRBV6-7 and TRBJ2-7; 10 bases are a match to TRBD2. TRBV6-7 is flagged as an ORF with uncertain function. This CDR3 region has 17 residues. Germline trimming cut 6 bases from V and 0 bases from J; bases unmatched to any gene: 11. CDR3 residues: CASSQGVAGGSSYEQYF. The CDR3 coding sequence is TGTGCCAGCAGCCAGGGGGTAGCGGGAGGTAGCTCCTACGAGCAGTACTTC.

The chain combines TRBV7-2 with TRBJ1-4; D remains unclear. CDR3 length: 14 residues. CDR1 is SGHTA, CDR2 FQGNSA, per germline. V was clipped by 6 bases and J by 0 bases, with 8 bases between them. The CDR3 reads CASRTFATNEKLFF. The CDR3 DNA sequence: TGTGCCAGCAGGACGTTTGCAACTAATGAAAAACTGTTTTTT.

The chain combines TRBV18 with TRBJ1-2, with D possibly being TRBD1 (5 bases). Germline V gene sequence: CDR1 KGHSH, CDR2 LQKENI. The V end lost 6 bases, the J end lost 5 bases, and 19 bases lay between the germline ends. The CDR3 loop spans 15 amino acids. This CDR3 reads CASSQGRDGEYGYTF. CDR3 DNA sequence: TGTGCCAGCTCCCAAGGTCGGGACGGAGAGTATGGCTACACCTTC.

The chain employs TRBV19 and TRBJ2-1; TRBD2 agrees at 9 bases. Losses at the gene ends were 4 bases for V and 10 bases for J; bases not matched to a gene: 8. The CDR3 has 14 amino acids. Germline values: CDR1 LNHDA, CDR2 SQIVND (reference sequence). For the CDR3, the DNA is TGTGCCAGTAGTAGGGGACTAGCCTACGGGGAGCAGTTCTTC. This codes for CASSRGLAYGEQFF.